This T cell receptor beta chain stems from a study of T cell responses to AZD1222 COVID-19 vaccine. The study, taken as a whole, reports: Within unmutated variant regions lay the reported targets of nearly half of spike-specific TCRs. Donors in the cohort were predominantly white British and more often female, and clonal diversity was possibly underestimated.

This clone was counted a single time. Its antigen is unidentified. The assay was immunoSEQ multiplex PCR, and TCRdb's table has in-frame clones only and misses some. The data hold about 120,000 clones, with about 90% observed a single time. This CDR3 contains 12 residues. Germline loops: CDR1 LNHDA, CDR2 SQIVND (reference sequence). V gave up 5 bases and J gave up 8 bases; unmatched junction bases: 4. The chain joins TRBV19 to TRBJ1-1; 8 nucleotides align to TRBD1. The sequence was obtained from an adult in good health. Sequenced here: peripheral blood, sampled on day 0 of AZD1222 vaccination. CDR3 loop: CASSLGQVEAFF. CDR3 coding DNA: TGTGCCAGTAGTCTGGGACAGGTCGAAGCTTTCTTT.